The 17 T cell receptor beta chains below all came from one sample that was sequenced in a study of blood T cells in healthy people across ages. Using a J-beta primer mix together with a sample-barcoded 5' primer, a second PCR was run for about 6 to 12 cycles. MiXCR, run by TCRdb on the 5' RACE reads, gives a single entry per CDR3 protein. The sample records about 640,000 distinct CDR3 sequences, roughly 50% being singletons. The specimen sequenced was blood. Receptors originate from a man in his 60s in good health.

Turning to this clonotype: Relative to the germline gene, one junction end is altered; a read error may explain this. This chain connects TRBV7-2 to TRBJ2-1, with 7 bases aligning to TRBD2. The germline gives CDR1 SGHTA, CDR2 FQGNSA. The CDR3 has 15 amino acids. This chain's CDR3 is CANSPPRTRYNEQFF. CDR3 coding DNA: TGTGCCAACAGCCCTCCCAGGACTAGGTACAATGAGCAGTTCTTC.

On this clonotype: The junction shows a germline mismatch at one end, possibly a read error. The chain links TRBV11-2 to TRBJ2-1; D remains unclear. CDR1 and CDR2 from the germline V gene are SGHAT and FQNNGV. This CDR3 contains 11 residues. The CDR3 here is CASSSNNEQFF. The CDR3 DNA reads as TGTGCCAGCAGCTCCAACAATGAGCAGTTCTTC.

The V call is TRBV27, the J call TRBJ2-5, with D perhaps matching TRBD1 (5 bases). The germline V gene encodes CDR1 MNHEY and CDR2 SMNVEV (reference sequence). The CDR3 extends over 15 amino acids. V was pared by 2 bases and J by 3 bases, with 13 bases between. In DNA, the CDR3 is TGTGCCAGCAGTTTAACTGGGGCGACTGAAGAGACCCAGTACTTC. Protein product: CASSLTGATEETQYF.

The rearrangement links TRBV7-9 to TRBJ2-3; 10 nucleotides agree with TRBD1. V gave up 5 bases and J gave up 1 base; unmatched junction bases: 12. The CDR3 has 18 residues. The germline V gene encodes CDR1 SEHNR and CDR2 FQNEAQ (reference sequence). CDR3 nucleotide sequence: TGTGCCAGCAGCCGTCCGGGTTGGACAGGGGGAGGCACAGATACGCAGTATTTT. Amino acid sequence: CASSRPGWTGGGTDTQYF.

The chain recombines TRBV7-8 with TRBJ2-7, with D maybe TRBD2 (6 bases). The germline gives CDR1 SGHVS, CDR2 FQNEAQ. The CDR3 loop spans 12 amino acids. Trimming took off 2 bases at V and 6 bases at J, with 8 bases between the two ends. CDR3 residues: CASSLMEGEQYF. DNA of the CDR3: TGTGCCAGCAGCTTAATGGAGGGCGAGCAGTACTTC.

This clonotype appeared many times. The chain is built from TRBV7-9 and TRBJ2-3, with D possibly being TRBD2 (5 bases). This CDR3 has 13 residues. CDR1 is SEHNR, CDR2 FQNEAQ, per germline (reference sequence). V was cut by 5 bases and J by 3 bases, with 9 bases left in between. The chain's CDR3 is CASSLRETDTQYF. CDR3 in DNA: TGTGCCAGCAGCCTCCGGGAAACAGATACGCAGTATTTT.

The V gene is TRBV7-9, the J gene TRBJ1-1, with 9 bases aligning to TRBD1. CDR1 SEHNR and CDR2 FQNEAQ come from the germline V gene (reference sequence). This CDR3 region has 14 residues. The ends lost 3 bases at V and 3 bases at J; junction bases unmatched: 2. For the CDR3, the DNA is TGTGCCAGCAGCTTCGACAGGGGGGACACTGAAGCTTTCTTT. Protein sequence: CASSFDRGDTEAFF.

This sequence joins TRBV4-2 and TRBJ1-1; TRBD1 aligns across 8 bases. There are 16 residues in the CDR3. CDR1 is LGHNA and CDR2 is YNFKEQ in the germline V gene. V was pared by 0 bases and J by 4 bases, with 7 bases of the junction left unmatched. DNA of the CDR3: TGTGCCAGCAGCCAAGACCGGGGCACAGGGGGCACTGAAGCTTTCTTT. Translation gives CASSQDRGTGGTEAFF.

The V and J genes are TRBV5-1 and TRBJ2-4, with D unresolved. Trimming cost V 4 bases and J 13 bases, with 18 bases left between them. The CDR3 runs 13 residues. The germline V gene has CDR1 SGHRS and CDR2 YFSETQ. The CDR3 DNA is TGCGCCAGCAGCCCCTCTGGTTCGATTGTGCAGTACTTC. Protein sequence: CASSPSGSIVQYF.

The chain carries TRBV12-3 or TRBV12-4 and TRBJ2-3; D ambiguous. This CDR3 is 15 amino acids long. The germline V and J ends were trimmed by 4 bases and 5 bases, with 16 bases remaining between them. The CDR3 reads CASSYSRPGEDTQYF. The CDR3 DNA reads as TGTGCCAGCAGTTACTCTAGGCCTGGGGAAGATACGCAGTATTTT.

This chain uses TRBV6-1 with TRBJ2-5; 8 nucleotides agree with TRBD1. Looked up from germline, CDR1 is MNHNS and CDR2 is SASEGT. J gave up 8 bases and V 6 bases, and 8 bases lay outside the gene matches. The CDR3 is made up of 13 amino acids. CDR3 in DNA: TGTGCCAGCAGCGAATACAGGGGGGCAACCCAGTACTTC. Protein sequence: CASSEYRGATQYF.

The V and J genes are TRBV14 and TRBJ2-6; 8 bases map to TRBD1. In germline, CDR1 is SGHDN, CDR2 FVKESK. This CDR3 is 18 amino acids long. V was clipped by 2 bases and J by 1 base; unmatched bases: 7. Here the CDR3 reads CASSQKGTGWSGANVLTF. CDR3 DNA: TGTGCCAGCAGCCAAAAGGGGACAGGTTGGTCTGGGGCCAACGTCCTGACTTTC.

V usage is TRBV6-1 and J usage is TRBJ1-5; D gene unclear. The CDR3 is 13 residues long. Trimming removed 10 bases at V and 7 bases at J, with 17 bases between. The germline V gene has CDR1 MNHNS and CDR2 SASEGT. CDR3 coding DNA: TGTGCCAAATCTCGCGGACCCGGACAGCCCCAGCATTTT. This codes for CAKSRGPGQPQHF.

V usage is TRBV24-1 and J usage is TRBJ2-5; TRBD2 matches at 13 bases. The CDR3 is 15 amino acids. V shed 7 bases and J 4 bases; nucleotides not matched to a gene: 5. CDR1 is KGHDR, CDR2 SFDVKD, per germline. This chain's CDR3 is CATRGGLAGRETQYF. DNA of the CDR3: TGTGCCACCAGAGGGGGACTAGCGGGGAGAGAGACCCAGTACTTC.

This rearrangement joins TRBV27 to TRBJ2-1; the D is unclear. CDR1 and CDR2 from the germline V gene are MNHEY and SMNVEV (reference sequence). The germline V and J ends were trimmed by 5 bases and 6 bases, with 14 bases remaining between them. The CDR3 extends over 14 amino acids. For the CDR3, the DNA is TGTGCCAGCAGTGCAATCATTGGTGCCAATGAGCAGTTCTTC. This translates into CASSAIIGANEQFF.

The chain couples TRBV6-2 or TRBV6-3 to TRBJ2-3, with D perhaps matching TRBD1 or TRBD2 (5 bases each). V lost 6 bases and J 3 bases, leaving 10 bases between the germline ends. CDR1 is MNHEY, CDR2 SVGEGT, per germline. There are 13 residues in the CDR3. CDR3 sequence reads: CASSGRETDTQYF. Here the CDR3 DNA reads TGTGCCAGCAGCGGCAGGGAGACAGATACGCAGTATTTT.

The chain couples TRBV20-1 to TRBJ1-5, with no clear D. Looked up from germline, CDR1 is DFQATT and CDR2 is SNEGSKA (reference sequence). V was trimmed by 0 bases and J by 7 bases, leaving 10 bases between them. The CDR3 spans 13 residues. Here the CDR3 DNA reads TGCAGTGCTAGAGATATGGGTGGGCAGCCCCAGCATTTT. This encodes CSARDMGGQPQHF.